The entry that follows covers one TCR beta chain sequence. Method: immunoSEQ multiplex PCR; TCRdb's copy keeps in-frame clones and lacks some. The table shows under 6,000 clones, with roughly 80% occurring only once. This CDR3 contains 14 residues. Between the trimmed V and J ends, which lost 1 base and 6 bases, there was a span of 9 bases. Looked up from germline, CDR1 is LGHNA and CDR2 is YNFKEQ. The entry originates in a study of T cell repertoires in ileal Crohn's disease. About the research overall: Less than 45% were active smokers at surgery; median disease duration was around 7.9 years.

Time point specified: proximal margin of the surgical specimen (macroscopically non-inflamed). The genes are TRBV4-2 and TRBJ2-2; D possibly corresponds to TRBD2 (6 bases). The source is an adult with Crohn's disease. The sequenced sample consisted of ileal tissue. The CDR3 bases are TGTGCCAGCAGCCAAGGGGGGGAGGCCGGGGAGCTGTTTTTT. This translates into CASSQGGEAGELFF.